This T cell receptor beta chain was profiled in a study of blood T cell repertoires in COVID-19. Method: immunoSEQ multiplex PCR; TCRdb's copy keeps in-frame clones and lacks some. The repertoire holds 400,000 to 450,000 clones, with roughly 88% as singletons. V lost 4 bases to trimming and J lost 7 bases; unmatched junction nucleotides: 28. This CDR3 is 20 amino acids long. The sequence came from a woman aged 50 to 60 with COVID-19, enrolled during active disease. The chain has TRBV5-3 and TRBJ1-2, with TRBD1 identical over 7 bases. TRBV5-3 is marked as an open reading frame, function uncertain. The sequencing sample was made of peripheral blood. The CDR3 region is CARSPLNRTEQGVTNGGYTF. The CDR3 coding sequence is TGTGCCAGAAGCCCCCTGAACCGGACTGAGCAGGGGGTAACCAATGGTGGCTACACCTTC.